This TCR beta chain derives from a study of graft-versus-host responses after intestinal transplantation (dated by TCRdb to 2020 to 2023). Some background on the complete study: The transplants that recipients received were multivisceral, liver-intestinal, or isolated intestinal. Instead of going to the commercial service, samples from a few later patients were sequenced in-house on an Illumina MiSeq and processed with MiXCR. Donor T cell macrochimerism was defined as a peak of at least 4% donor T cells among recipient peripheral blood mononuclear cells. The cohort enrolled about two dozen intestinal transplant recipients including one retransplant, and a few patients lacking pretransplant specimens were excluded. All recipients received anti-thymocyte globulin induction followed by maintenance tacrolimus and steroids for around three years. To identify alloreactive clones, pre-transplant mixed lymphocyte reaction products were sequenced and then compared with unstimulated pre-transplant donor and recipient T cells. After intestinal transplantation, graft-versus-host and host-versus-graft alloreactive T cell clones were followed in the graft, circulation and bone marrow using bulk TCR-beta CDR3 sequencing. Broader findings and caveats from the paper: Early after transplant, declines in HvG clones were associated with peak levels of circulating GvH clones. GvH clones were detected in recipient bone marrow, and some of these GvH clones were observed earlier in ileal mucosa or blood, consistent with an intestinal mucosal origin. The conclusions were limited by the relatively low number and heterogeneity of the intestinal transplant patients. High GvH to HvG T cell clonal ratios were observed in the allografts of patients with donor T cell macrochimerism.

To prepare the library, the immunoSEQ multiplex PCR assay was applied. In most patients, genomic DNA was isolated using the Qiagen DNeasy Blood and Tissue Kit and sent frozen to Adaptive Biotechnologies for TCR sequencing. High-throughput TCR-beta CDR3 sequencing of genomic DNA from most patients was performed by Adaptive Biotechnologies. In the authors' own workflow: TCR sequencing data were retrieved from Adaptive's ImmunoSEQ software for about 17 patients, whereas three other patients were processed with MiXCR and VDJtools. To correct CD4 versus CD8 sorting errors, any sequence found in both subsets at a frequency ratio below 5:1 was removed. Because the origin of CDR3 nucleotide sequences shared between donor and recipient could not be assigned, those sequences were removed. At least 2-fold expansion over unstimulated cells and a minimum CFSE-low frequency of 0.002% (template counts) or 0.001% (read counts) were required for clones to be classified as alloreactive. Clones were considered mappable if detected in sequenced pre-transplant spleen, lymph node, or MLR CFSE-low populations of the donor or recipient. The cumulative frequency of alloreactive clones was calculated as a percentage of all sequences, weighted by copy number. This immuneACCESS table, as held by TCRdb, lists in-frame sequences with V and J called but not all clones. Of the missing ones, under half trace to an unresolved V gene in checked studies; the others have no known cause. V and J calls and clone size are as listed in that table; D and trimming were resolved from the DNA. Recorded for this sample are about 120,000 clones; more than 85% of them occurred a single time. Of the sample, roughly 1.2% falls within the top ten clones.

In the germline V gene (reference sequence), CDR1 corresponds to GTSNPN and CDR2 to SVGIG. The CDR3 measures 15 amino acids from cysteine to phenylalanine. Solely the CDR3 DNA is kept, with 45 bases framed from the first base. V is clipped by 5 bases and J by 0 bases, and the sequence between their germline boundaries is 17 bases long. The time point label for this specimen denotes: cells obtained before transplantation from donor or recipient. CD3+CD4+ and CD3+CD8+ populations were FACS-sorted from unstimulated pre-transplant donor and recipient cells taken from spleen or lymph nodes. Regarding this clone: It lacks a known antigen. No base-level quality is on record; no much larger clone is a single base apart.

The clonotype was recovered from a human donor who was the organ donor for an intestinal transplant. The sample was unstimulated CD8+ T cells sorted from spleen or lymph node cells, taken before transplant. The V gene is TRBV30 and the J gene is TRBJ2-7; the D region possibly corresponds to TRBD1 (6 bases align). This receptor carries the CDR3 CAWRTGTTSSYEQYF. The sequenced DNA: TGTGCCTGGCGAACCGGGACAACAAGCTCCTACGAGCAGTACTTC.